This TCR beta chain was recorded in a study of Ad26.COV2.S vaccination and SARS-CoV-2 variants. The V end lost 6 bases, the J end lost 4 bases, and 7 bases lay between the germline ends. CDR1 and CDR2 from the germline V gene are MNHEY and SMNVEV (reference sequence). CDR3 length: 12 amino acids. The treatment here: approximately 18 received Ad26.COV2.S at low or high dose, single or two shots; 5 received placebo; per-sample allocation not given. Samples came from day 63 after the first vaccine or placebo injection. Repertoires were generated with immunoSEQ multiplex PCR, while TCRdb's copy carries only in-frame clones and drops some. In the table there are 500,000 or so clones, approximately 89% of which are singletons.

The sequenced sample was peripheral blood, obtained in a trial of Ad26.COV2.S vaccine versus placebo. The rearrangement joins TRBV27 to TRBJ2-1; maybe TRBD2 (5 bases). The receptor's source is a person aged 18-65 years who received the Ad26.COV2.S COVID-19 vaccine or a placebo. CDR3 loop: CASRREYNEQFF. As DNA, the CDR3 is TGTGCCAGCAGGAGGGAGTACAATGAGCAGTTCTTC.